Given below is one T cell receptor (beta chain) in context. What it binds is not known. This entry comes from a study of shared clonotypes between healthy human individuals. The protocol was immunoSEQ multiplex PCR, while the TCRdb copy is restricted to in-frame clones and leaves out a portion. There are hundreds of thousands of clones in the sample; 55% to 85% occur only once, and roughly 1.9% lies in the top ten. Trimming took off 4 bases at V and 5 bases at J, with 8 bases between the two ends. This CDR3 has 12 residues. Germline assignment: CDR1 ENHRY and CDR2 SYGVKD. Study-wide findings and caveats: The authors sampled blood alone, and tissue repertoires likely differ. Clonotype sharing among donors, it was expected, would be affected by sequencing depth.

J is TRBJ2-5 and V is TRBV10-3; D uncertain. This receptor was identified in a woman in her twenties or thirties in good health. Sample: memory CD4+ T cells sorted from blood. Subset specified: CD45RA-negative fraction. This CDR3 reads CAISAQGETQYF. The CDR3 nucleotides read TGTGCCATCAGTGCCCAAGGGGAGACCCAGTACTTC.